This T cell receptor beta chain was profiled in a study of OX40 agonist ivuxolimab in advanced cancers. Study findings and constraints: Doses of 0.1 to 3.0 mg/kg were accompanied by clonal expansion of CD4+ and CD8+ blood T cells by week 6.

Repertoires were generated with immunoSEQ multiplex PCR, while TCRdb's copy carries only in-frame clones and drops some. The sample contains about 70,000 clones, around 80% of which appear only once. A word on this clone: The antigen remains unidentified.

Germline V gives CDR1 SGHTA, CDR2 FQGNSA. Trimming took 5 bases from V and 2 from J; bases not matched to a gene: 4. This CDR3 is built from 16 residues. The V and J genes are TRBV7-2 and TRBJ2-3, with TRBD2 matching 13 bases. This receptor was identified in an adult with an advanced solid tumor such as melanoma, head and neck, liver or kidney cancer. The sequencing used CD4+ or CD8+ T cells sorted from blood, collected in a trial of the OX40 agonist ivuxolimab. The CDR3 DNA sequence: TGTGCCAGCAGCCCCGGGACTAGCGGGACCACAGATACGCAGTATTTT. As protein: CASSPGTSGTTDTQYF.